These 14 T cell receptor beta chains were all obtained from the same sample, sequenced in a study of blood T cells in healthy people across ages. Together with a sample-barcoded 5' primer, a J-beta primer mix was included in a second PCR lasting roughly 6 to 12 cycles. TCRdb reprocessed the 5' RACE reads via MiXCR and lists one record per CDR3 protein. The sample carries approximately 2,000,000 distinct CDR3 sequences, 39% recorded once. Material: blood. Receptors originate from a human donor in good health.

Remarks on this clonotype: The junction does not match germline at one end; this may be a read error. V gene TRBV7-6 combines with J gene TRBJ1-2; weak D call: TRBD1 (6 bases). The CDR3 length is 14 residues. The germline gives CDR1 SGHVS, CDR2 FNYEAQ. The CDR3 bases are TGTACCAGCAAACGGGGGGGCCCCTCTCAAGGCTACACCTTC. It yields the protein CTSKRGGPSQGYTF. The full variable domain, in which reference TRBV7-6 and TRBJ1-2 provide the parts outside the CDR3, is GAGVSQSPRYKVTKRGQDVALRCDPISGHVSLYWYRQALGQGPEFLTYFNYEAQQDKSGLPNDRFSAERPEGSISTLTIQRTEQRDSAMYRCTSKRGGPSQGYTFGSGTRLTVV.

This clonotype was seen a handful of times. J is TRBJ1-1 and V is TRBV5-1; D not resolved. Germline CDR1 reads SGHRS; CDR2 reads YFSETQ. The CDR3 totals 13 residues. Trimming left V 2 bases short and J 7 bases short, with 12 bases between. In DNA form, the CDR3 reads TGCGCCAGCAGCTTAGCCTCCACGGGTGAAGCTTTCTTT. Its protein is CASSLASTGEAFF.

In the case of this clonotype: The junction differs from germline at one of its ends, possibly a read error. The chain links TRBV12-3 or TRBV12-4 to TRBJ2-3; tentative D call: TRBD2 (6 bases). The CDR3 is 15 residues long. CDR3 nucleotides: TGCGCCAGCAGACTACCGGGACTTAGCACAGATACGCAGTATTTT. Translated, it gives CASRLPGLSTDTQYF.

This clonotype was observed a handful of times. The gene calls are TRBV7-9 and TRBJ2-1; 7 bases map to TRBD1. Trimming at V came to 4 bases and at J to 4 bases, leaving 4 bases not matched to a gene. CDR1 is SEHNR, CDR2 FQNEAQ, per germline (reference sequence). The CDR3 length is 14 residues. Here the CDR3 reads CASSWTDRYNEQFF. CDR3 bases: TGTGCCAGCAGCTGGACGGACAGGTACAATGAGCAGTTCTTC.

The V gene is TRBV7-9, the J gene TRBJ2-5; 7 bases fit TRBD1. From germline, CDR1 is SEHNR and CDR2 FQNEAQ (reference sequence). The CDR3 consists of 17 residues. Losses at the gene ends were 2 bases for V and 1 base for J; bases not matched to a gene: 10. The CDR3 region has the DNA TGTGCCAGCAGCTTACCCCCGACCGGGACAGTCCAAGAGACCCAGTACTTC. It encodes CASSLPPTGTVQETQYF.

This clonotype has just one count. V gene TRBV20-1 combines with J gene TRBJ2-7; 7 bases are a match to TRBD1. Germline V gives CDR1 DFQATT, CDR2 SNEGSKA (reference sequence). CDR3 length: 13 amino acids. The V segment lost 3 bases and the J segment 2 bases; nucleotides outside the gene matches: 4. CDR3 protein: CSASEDRTYEQYF. CDR3 nucleotide sequence: TGCAGTGCTAGTGAGGACAGGACCTACGAGCAGTACTTC.

CDR3 sequence: CSARDASLISTDTQYF. The DNA of the CDR3 is TGCAGTGCTAGAGATGCGTCTTTAATTAGCACAGATACGCAGTATTTT. This chain uses TRBV20-1 with TRBJ2-3; D ambiguous. Germline V gene lookup returns CDR1 DFQATT and CDR2 SNEGSKA (reference sequence). V lost 0 bases and J lost 0, with 13 bases in between. CDR3 length: 16 residues.

The rearrangement links TRBV7-3 to TRBJ2-3; D possibly corresponds to TRBD1 (6 bases). Trimming left V 5 bases short and J 6 bases short, with 21 bases between. CDR3 length: 16 amino acids. CDR1 and CDR2 from the germline V gene are SGHTA and FQGTGA. The CDR3 protein is CASSPQGPTLGDTQYF. The CDR3 DNA reads as TGTGCCAGCAGCCCCCAGGGGCCGACTCTGGGGGATACGCAGTATTTT.

The sample holds a few counts of this clonotype. This chain joins TRBV6-4 and TRBJ2-1; 10 bases match TRBD2. CDR1 is MRHNA and CDR2 is SNTAGT in the germline V gene. The CDR3 extends over 16 amino acids. V lost 4 bases to trimming and J lost 3 bases; unmatched junction nucleotides: 6. This CDR3 is CASSVLSGGSYNEQFF. In nucleotides, the CDR3 is TGTGCCAGCAGTGTCCTTAGCGGGGGGAGCTACAATGAGCAGTTCTTC.

V usage is TRBV7-3 and J usage is TRBJ2-3, with 10 bases fitting TRBD2. The CDR3 totals 16 residues. Germline CDR1 and CDR2: SGHTA and FQGTGA. J lost 6 bases, V lost 4 bases, and 10 bases had no gene match. The CDR3 DNA is TGTGCCAGCAGCTCCTTAGCGGGGGGCGATTGGGATACGCAGTATTTT. The encoded protein is CASSSLAGGDWDTQYF.

J is TRBJ1-4 and V is TRBV15; D is perhaps TRBD1 (5 bases). V was clipped by 5 bases and J by 8 bases, with 15 bases between them. Germline V CDR1 and CDR2: LNHNV, YYDKDF (reference sequence). The CDR3 spans 14 residues. The CDR3, as DNA: TGTGCCACCAGCGACCGGGGCAATAGAGAAAAACTGTTTTTT. Protein: CATSDRGNREKLFF.

The gene calls are TRBV7-2 and TRBJ1-2; no clear D. Looked up from germline, CDR1 is SGHTA and CDR2 is FQGNSA. V was trimmed by 5 bases and J by 0 bases, leaving 7 bases between them. The CDR3 covers 13 residues. CDR3 protein: CASSLQTNYGYTF. DNA for the CDR3: TGTGCCAGCAGCCTGCAGACTAACTATGGCTACACCTTC.

This clonotype has a handful of counts. The CDR3 region has the DNA TGTGCCAGCAGCCCCAAGGTTAGTTACAATGAGCAGTTCTTC. Translation gives CASSPKVSYNEQFF. This chain uses TRBV5-5 with TRBJ2-1; D gene uncertain. The V gene's germline CDR1 is SGHKS and CDR2 YYEKEE (reference sequence). The ends were cut back, 4 bases at V and 4 bases at J, with 12 bases in the middle. CDR3 size: 14 residues.

The rearrangement links TRBV6-6 to TRBJ1-2, with D perhaps matching TRBD1 (5 bases). From germline, CDR1 is MNHNY and CDR2 SVGAGI (reference sequence). Trimming stripped 1 base from V and 4 bases from J, with 10 bases between. This CDR3 is built from 14 residues. CDR3 amino acids: CASSYLAGGYGYTF. The CDR3 coding sequence is TGTGCCAGCAGTTACTTGGCTGGGGGCTATGGCTACACCTTC.